The 5 T cell receptor beta chains below all came from one sample that was sequenced in a study of human T cells and chemical hapten exposure. TCRdb passed the RACE reads through MiXCR, listing each CDR3 protein once. The sample yields about 120,000 distinct CDR3 sequences, about 13% seen once. Time point denoted: pre-sensitization, week 0. Treatment noted: therapeutic diphenylcyclopropenone sensitization with weekly scalp DPC. The specimen comprised whole blood, sampled in connection with sensitization to the hapten diphenylcyclopropenone (DPC). The receptor set was obtained from a woman aged 18-29 years with alopecia areata. Some clones in this sample may be carry-over from other donors' samples.

The chain recombines TRBV28 with TRBJ1-1; D is perhaps TRBD1 (5 bases). From germline, CDR1 is MDHEN and CDR2 SYDVKM. The CDR3 runs to 14 residues. The V end was cut by 5 bases, the J end by 5 bases, with 15 bases between. Here the CDR3 DNA reads TGTGCCAGCAGTGCCCGGGGCGGGGGGACTGAAGCTTTCTTT. The encoded protein is CASSARGGGTEAFF.

The rearrangement links TRBV12-3 or TRBV12-4 to TRBJ2-7; no clear D gene. CDR3 length: 12 residues. The V end lost 6 bases, the J end lost 2 bases, and 8 bases lay between the germline ends. The CDR3 spells CASSTTPYEQYF. The CDR3 bases are TGTGCCAGCAGCACAACCCCCTACGAGCAGTACTTC.

This sequence joins TRBV20-1 and TRBJ1-1; no reliable D call. V lost 0 bases and J lost 2, with 10 bases in between. CDR3 length equals 14 residues. Germline CDR1 reads DFQATT; CDR2 reads SNEGSKA (reference sequence). The CDR3 bases are TGCAGTGCTAGAGACTACCGCCATAACACTGAAGCTTTCTTT. This encodes CSARDYRHNTEAFF.

This clonotype has at least ten counts. The J gene is TRBJ1-1, the V gene TRBV7-9, with no clear D. The V end lost 3 bases, the J end lost 3 bases, and 11 bases lay between the germline ends. Germline V lookup: CDR1 SEHNR, CDR2 FQNEAQ (reference sequence). This CDR3 spans 14 amino acids. CDR3 sequence: CASSFAGVDTEAFF. CDR3 sequence (DNA): TGTGCCAGCAGCTTTGCGGGCGTGGACACTGAAGCTTTCTTT.

This clonotype has ten or more counts. V is TRBV18 and J is TRBJ1-4; perhaps TRBD1 as D (5 bases). The CDR3 runs to 15 residues. V lost 3 bases and J 3 bases, leaving 11 bases between the germline ends. Germline assignment: CDR1 KGHSH and CDR2 LQKENI. DNA of the CDR3: TGTGCCAGCTCACCTACTCGAGGGGCTAATGAAAAACTGTTTTTT. This codes for CASSPTRGANEKLFF.